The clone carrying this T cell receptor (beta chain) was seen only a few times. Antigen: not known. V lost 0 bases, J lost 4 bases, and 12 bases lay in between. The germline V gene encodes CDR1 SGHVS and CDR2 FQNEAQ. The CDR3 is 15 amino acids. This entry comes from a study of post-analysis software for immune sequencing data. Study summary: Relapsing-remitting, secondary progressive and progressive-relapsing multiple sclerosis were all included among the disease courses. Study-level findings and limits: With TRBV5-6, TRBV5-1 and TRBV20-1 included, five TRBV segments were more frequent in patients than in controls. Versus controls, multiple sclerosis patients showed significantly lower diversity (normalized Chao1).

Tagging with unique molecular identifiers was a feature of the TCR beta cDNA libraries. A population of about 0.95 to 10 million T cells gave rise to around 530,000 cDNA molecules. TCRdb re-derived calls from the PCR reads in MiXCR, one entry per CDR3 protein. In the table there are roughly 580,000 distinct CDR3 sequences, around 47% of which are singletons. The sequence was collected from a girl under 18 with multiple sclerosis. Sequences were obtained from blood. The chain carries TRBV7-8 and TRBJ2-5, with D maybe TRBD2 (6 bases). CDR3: CASSLARTSPETQYF. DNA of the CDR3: TGTGCCAGCAGCTTAGCGCGTACTAGCCCAGAGACCCAGTACTTC.